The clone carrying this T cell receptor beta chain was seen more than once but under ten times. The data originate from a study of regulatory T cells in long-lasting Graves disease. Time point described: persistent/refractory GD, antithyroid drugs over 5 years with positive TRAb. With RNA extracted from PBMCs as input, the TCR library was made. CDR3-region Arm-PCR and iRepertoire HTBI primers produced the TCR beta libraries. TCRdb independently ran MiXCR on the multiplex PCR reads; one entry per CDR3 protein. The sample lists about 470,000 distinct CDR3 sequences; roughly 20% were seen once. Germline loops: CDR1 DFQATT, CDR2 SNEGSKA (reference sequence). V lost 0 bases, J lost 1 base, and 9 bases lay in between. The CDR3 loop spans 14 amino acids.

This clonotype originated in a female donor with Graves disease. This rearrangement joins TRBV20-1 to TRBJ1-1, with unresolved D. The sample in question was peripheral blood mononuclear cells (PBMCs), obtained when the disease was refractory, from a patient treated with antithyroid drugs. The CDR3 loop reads CSARDLEGNTEAFF. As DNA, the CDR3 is TGCAGTGCTAGAGATCTGGAGGGGAACACTGAAGCTTTCTTT.